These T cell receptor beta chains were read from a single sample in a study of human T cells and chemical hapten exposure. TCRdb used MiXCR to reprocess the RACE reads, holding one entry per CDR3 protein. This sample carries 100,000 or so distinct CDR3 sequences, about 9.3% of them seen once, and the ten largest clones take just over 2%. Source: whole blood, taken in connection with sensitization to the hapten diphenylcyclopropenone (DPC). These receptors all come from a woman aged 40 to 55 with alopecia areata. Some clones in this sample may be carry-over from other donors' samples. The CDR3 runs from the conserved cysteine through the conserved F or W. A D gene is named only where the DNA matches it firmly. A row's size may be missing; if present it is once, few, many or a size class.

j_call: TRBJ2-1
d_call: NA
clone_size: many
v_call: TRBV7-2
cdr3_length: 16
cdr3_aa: CASNPTRAPSYNEQFF
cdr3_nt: TGTGCCAGCAACCCCACCAGGGCCCCCTCCTACAATGAGCAGTTCTTC

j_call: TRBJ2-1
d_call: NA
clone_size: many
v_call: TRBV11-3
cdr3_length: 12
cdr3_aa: CASSSKVDEQFF
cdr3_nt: TGTGCCAGCAGTTCTAAGGTCGATGAGCAGTTCTTC

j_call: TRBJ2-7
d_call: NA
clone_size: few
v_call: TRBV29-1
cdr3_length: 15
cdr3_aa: CSVEDRYGSSYEQYF
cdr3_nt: TGCAGCGTTGAAGATCGGTACGGGAGCTCCTACGAGCAGTACTTC

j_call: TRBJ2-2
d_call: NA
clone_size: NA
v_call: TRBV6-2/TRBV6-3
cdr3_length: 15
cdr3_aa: CASSYPITRAGELFF
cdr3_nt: TGTGCCAGCAGTTACCCAATTACCAGGGCCGGGGAGCTGTTTTTT

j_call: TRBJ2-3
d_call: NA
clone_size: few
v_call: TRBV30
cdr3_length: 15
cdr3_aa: CATVKGKFSTDTQYF
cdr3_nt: TGTGCCACGGTAAAGGGCAAATTCAGCACAGATACGCAGTATTTT

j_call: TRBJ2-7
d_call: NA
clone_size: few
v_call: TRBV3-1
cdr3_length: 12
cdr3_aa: CASSQGIYEQYF
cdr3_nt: TGTGCCAGCAGCCAGGGAATCTACGAGCAGTACTTC

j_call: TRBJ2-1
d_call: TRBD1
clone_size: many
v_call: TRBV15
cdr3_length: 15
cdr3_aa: CATSRDPGQVNEQFF
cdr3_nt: TGTGCCACCAGCAGAGATCCGGGACAGGTTAATGAGCAGTTCTTC

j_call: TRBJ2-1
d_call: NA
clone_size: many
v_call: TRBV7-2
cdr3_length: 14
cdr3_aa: CASSLDTSYNEQFF
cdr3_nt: TGTGCCAGCAGCTTGGACACCTCCTACAATGAGCAGTTCTTC

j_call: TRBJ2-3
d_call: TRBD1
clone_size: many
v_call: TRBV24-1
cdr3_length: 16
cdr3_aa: CATSDPGTGPRDTQYF
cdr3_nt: TGTGCCACCAGTGATCCGGGGACAGGGCCCAGGGATACGCAGTATTTT

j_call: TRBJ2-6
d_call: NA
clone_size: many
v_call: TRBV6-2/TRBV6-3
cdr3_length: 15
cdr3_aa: CASSLTGPGANVLTF
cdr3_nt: TGTGCCAGCAGTTTAACAGGGCCTGGGGCCAACGTCCTGACTTTC

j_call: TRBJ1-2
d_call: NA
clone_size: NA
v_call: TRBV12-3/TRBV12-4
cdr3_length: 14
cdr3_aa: CASNPGRSFYGYTF
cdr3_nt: TGTGCCAGCAACCCCGGACGGTCCTTCTATGGCTACACCTTC

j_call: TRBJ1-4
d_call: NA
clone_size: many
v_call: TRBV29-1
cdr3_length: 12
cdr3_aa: CSVGAPNEKLFF
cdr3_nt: TGCAGCGTTGGGGCACCAAATGAAAAACTGTTTTTT

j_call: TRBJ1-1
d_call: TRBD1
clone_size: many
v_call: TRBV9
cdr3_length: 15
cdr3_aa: CASSVSGTVNTEAFF
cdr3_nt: TGTGCCAGCAGCGTCAGTGGGACAGTGAACACTGAAGCTTTCTTT

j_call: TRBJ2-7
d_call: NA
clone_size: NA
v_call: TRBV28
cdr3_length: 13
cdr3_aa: CASSLRGSGTSTF
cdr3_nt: TGTGCCAGCAGTTTGCGCGGCTCGGGGACTTCAACCTTC

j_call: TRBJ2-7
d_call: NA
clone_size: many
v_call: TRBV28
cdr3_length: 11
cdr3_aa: CASSLAYEQYF
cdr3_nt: TGTGCCAGCAGCTTAGCCTACGAGCAGTACTTC

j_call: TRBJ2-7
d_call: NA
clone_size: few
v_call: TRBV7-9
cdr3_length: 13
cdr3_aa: CASSRTEGSEQYF
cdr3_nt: TGTGCCAGCAGCCGAACTGAAGGGAGTGAGCAGTACTTC

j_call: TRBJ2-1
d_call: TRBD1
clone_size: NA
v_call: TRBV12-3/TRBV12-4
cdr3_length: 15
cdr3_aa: CASRFAGGNNNEQFF
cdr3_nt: TGTGCCAGCAGGTTCGCAGGGGGCAATAACAATGAGCAGTTCTTC

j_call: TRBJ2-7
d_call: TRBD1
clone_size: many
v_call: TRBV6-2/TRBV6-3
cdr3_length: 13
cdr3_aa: CASSNRGPYEQYF
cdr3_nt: TGTGCCAGCAGCAACAGGGGGCCCTACGAGCAGTACTTC

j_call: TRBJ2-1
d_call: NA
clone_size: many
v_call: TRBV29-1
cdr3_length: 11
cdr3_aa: CSVGTLGEQFF
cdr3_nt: TGCAGCGTCGGGACACTTGGTGAGCAGTTCTTC

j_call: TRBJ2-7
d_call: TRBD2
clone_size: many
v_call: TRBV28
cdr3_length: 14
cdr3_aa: CASGKRGLTYEQYF
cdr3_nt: TGTGCCAGCGGAAAGCGGGGACTAACCTACGAGCAGTACTTC

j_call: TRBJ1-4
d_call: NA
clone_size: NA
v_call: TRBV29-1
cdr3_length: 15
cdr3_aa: CSVSLQRQSNEKLFF
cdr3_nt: TGCAGCGTCTCACTTCAACGACAGTCTAATGAAAAACTGTTTTTT

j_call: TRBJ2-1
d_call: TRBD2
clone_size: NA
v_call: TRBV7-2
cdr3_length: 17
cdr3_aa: CASSRFSGTSSYNEQFF
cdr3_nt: TGTGCCAGCAGTCGATTTAGTGGGACTAGCAGTTACAATGAGCAGTTCTTC

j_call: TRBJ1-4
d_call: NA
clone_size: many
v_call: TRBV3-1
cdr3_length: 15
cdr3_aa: CASSQDGQGNEKLFF
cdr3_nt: TGTGCCAGCAGCCAAGATGGGCAGGGCAATGAAAAACTGTTTTTT

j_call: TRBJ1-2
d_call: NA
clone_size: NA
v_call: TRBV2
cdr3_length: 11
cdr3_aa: CASRVNYGYTF
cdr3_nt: TGTGCCAGCCGAGTTAACTATGGCTACACCTTC

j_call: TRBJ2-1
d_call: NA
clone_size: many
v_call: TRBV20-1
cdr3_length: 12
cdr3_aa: CSVASVYNEQFF
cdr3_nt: TGCAGTGTAGCTAGCGTGTACAATGAGCAGTTCTTC

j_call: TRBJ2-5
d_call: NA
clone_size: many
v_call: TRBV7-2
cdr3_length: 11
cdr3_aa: CASSFGQTQYF
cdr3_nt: TGTGCCAGCAGCTTCGGGCAGACCCAGTACTTC

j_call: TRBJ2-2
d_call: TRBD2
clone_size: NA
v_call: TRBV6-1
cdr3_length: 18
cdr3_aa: CASSPEPLAGARTGELFF
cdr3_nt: TGTGCCAGCAGTCCCGAGCCTTTAGCGGGAGCGAGGACCGGGGAGCTGTTTTTT

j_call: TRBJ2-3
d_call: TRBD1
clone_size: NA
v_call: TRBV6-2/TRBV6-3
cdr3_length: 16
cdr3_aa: CASSYPDRIGTDTQYF
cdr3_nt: TGTGCCAGCAGTTACCCGGACAGGATAGGCACAGATACGCAGTATTTT

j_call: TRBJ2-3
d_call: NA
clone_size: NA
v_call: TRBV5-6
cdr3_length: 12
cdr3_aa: CASSLEDDDSYF
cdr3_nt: TGTGCCAGCAGCTTGGAGGACGACGATTCGTATTTT

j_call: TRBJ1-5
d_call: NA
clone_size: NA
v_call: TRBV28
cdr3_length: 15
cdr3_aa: CASSYGGRSNQPQHF
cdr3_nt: TGTGCCAGCAGTTATGGGGGCAGGAGCAATCAGCCCCAGCATTTT

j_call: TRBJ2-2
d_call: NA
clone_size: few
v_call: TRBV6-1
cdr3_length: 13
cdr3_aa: CASSELRTGELFF
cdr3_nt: TGTGCCAGCAGTGAATTGAGGACCGGGGAGCTGTTTTTT

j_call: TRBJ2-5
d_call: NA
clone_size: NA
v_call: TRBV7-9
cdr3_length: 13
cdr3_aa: CASSFRPQETQYF
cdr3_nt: TGTGCCAGCAGCTTCCGGCCTCAAGAGACCCAGTACTTC

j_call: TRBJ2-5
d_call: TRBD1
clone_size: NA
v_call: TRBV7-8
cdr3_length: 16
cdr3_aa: CASSLPTGGAGETQYF
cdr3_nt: TGTGCCAGCAGCTTACCCACAGGGGGCGCGGGCGAGACCCAGTACTTC

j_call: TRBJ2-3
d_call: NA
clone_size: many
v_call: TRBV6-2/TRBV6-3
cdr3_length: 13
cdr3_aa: CASSLMGTDTQYF
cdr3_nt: TGTGCCAGCAGCTTGATGGGTACAGATACGCAGTATTTT

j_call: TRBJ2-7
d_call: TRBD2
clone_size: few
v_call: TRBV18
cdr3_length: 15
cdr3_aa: CASSPAAGGEYEQYF
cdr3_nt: TGTGCCAGCTCCCCAGCCGCGGGAGGCGAGTACGAGCAGTACTTC

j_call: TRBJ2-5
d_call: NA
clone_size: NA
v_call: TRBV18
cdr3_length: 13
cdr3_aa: CASSPRVRETQYF
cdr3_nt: TGTGCCAGCTCACCACGGGTCAGGGAGACCCAGTACTTC

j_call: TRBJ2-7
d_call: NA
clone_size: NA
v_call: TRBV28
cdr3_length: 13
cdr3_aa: CASSLWGPYEQYF
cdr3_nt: TGTGCCAGCAGTTTGTGGGGCCCCTACGAGCAGTACTTC

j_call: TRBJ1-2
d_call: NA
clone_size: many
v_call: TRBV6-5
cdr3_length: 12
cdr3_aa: CASRSRWDGYTF
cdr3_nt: TGTGCCAGCCGAAGTAGATGGGATGGCTACACCTTC

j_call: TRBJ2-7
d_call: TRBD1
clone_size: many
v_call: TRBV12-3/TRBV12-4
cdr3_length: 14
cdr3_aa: CASSMGQNSYEQYF
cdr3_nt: TGTGCCAGCAGCATGGGACAGAACTCCTACGAGCAGTACTTC

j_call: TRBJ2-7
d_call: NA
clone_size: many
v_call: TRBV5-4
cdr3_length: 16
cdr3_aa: CASSSQAVPKTYEQYF
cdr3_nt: TGTGCCAGCAGCTCACAGGCCGTACCAAAGACCTACGAGCAGTACTTC

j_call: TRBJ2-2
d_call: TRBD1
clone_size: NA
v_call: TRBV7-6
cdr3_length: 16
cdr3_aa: CTSSLGQGANTGELFF
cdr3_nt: TGTACCAGCAGCTTAGGCCAGGGGGCGAACACCGGGGAGCTGTTTTTT

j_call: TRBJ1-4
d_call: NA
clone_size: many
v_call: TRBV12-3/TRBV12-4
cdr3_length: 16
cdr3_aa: CASSFVGVPTNEKLFF
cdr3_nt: TGTGCCAGCAGTTTTGTGGGGGTACCAACTAATGAAAAACTGTTTTTT

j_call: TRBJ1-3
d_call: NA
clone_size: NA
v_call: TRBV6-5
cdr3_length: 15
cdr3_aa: CASSYRGGSGNTIYF
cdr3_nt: TGTGCCAGCAGTTATAGGGGGGGGTCTGGAAACACCATATATTTT

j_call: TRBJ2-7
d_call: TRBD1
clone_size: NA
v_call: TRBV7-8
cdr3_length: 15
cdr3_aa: CASSQDPGQGPEQYF
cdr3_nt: TGTGCCAGCAGCCAAGATCCGGGACAGGGGCCCGAGCAGTACTTC

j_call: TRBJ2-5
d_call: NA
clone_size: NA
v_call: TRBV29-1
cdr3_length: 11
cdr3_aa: CSAWSRETQYF
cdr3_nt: TGCAGCGCCTGGTCACGGGAGACCCAGTACTTC

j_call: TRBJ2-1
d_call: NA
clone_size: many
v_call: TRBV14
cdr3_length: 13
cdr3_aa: CASSPGYLTEQFF
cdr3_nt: TGTGCCAGCAGCCCCGGGTACTTAACAGAGCAGTTCTTC

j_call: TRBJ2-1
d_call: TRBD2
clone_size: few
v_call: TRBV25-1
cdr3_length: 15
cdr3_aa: CASSKLAGSYNEQFF
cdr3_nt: TGTGCCAGCAGTAAACTAGCGGGGTCCTACAATGAGCAGTTCTTC

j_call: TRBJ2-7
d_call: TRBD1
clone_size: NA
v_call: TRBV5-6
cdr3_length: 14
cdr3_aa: CASSFGQGYYEQYF
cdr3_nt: TGTGCCAGCAGCTTCGGACAGGGCTACTACGAGCAGTACTTC

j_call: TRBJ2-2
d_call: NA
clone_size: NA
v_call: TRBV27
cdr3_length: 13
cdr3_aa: CASSPDTTGELFF
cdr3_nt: TGTGCCAGCAGTCCCGATACGACCGGGGAGCTGTTTTTT

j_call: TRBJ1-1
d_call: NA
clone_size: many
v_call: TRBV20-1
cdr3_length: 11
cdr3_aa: CRPHLYAEAFF
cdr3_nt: TGCAGGCCCCACTTGTACGCTGAAGCTTTCTTT

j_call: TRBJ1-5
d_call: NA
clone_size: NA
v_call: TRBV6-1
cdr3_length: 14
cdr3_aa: CASSEFLGNQPQHF
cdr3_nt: TGTGCCAGCAGTGAATTTCTGGGGAATCAGCCCCAGCATTTT

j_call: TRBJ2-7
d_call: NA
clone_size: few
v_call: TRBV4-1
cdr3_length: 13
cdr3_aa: CASSLRASYEQYF
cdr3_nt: TGCGCCAGCAGCCTACGGGCATCCTACGAGCAGTACTTC

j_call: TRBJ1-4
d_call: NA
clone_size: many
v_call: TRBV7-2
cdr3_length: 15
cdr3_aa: CASSLQWQTNEKLFF
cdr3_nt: TGTGCCAGCAGCTTACAGTGGCAGACTAATGAAAAACTGTTTTTT